These 28 T cell receptor beta chains came from one sample sequenced in a study of cytomegalovirus exposure and HLA in healthy donors. A multiplex PCR was run with 60 Vbeta primers and 13 Jbeta primers. Only in-frame clones appear in the TCRdb table, and some are missing; sequencing was by immunoSEQ multiplex PCR. The table gives approximately 120,000 clones; the top ten clones make up roughly 0.94% of it. The sequenced sample consisted of PBMCs. The receptors here all came from a man between 18 and 29 years old in good health and CMV-seronegative.

The chain combines TRBV30 with TRBJ2-1; TRBD1 agrees at 9 bases. This CDR3 has 15 residues. Germline values: CDR1 GTSNPN, CDR2 SVGIG (reference sequence). Germline trimming cut 5 bases from V and 0 bases from J; bases unmatched to any gene: 5. CDR3 residues: CAWGGTGSSYNEQFF. The CDR3 nucleotides are TGTGCCTGGGGGGGGACAGGGAGCTCCTACAATGAGCAGTTCTTC.

The rearrangement uses TRBV2 and TRBJ1-1; 9 nucleotides align to TRBD1. This CDR3 region has 14 residues. Germline V lookup: CDR1 SNHLY, CDR2 FYNNEI. The junction had 6 bases not matched to a gene; V was cut back by 6 bases and J by 4 bases. The CDR3 protein is CASSIMTGGTEAFF. The CDR3 nucleotides are TGTGCCAGCAGCATAATGACAGGGGGCACTGAAGCTTTCTTT.

The chain carries TRBV9 and TRBJ2-1, with D maybe TRBD2 (5 bases). V lost 3 bases and J 2 bases, leaving 6 bases between the germline ends. The CDR3 consists of 13 residues. The germline gives CDR1 SGDLS, CDR2 YYNGEE. CDR3 region: CASSERAYNEQFF. CDR3 coding DNA: TGTGCCAGCAGCGAGAGGGCCTACAATGAGCAGTTCTTC.

This chain connects TRBV20-1 to TRBJ2-1; unclear D gene. The CDR3 runs 10 residues. The germline gives CDR1 DFQATT, CDR2 SNEGSKA (reference sequence). V was cut by 5 bases and J by 9 bases, with 8 bases left in between. In nucleotides, the CDR3 is TGCAGTGCTCCTAGGATTGAGCAGTTCTTC. Its translation is CSAPRIEQFF.

The chain uses TRBV5-6 and TRBJ2-7, with D perhaps TRBD1 (6 bases). CDR3 length: 16 amino acids. Trimming pared 4 bases from V and 2 bases from J, leaving 19 bases between. The germline CDR1 and CDR2 sequences are SGHDT and YYEEEE. This CDR3 reads CASSLAGGGFPYEQYF. For the CDR3, the DNA is TGTGCCAGCAGCCTCGCTGGGGGCGGATTCCCCTACGAGCAGTACTTC.

The genes are TRBV11-2 and TRBJ2-2; 9 bases agree with TRBD2. This CDR3 is built from 17 residues. V lost 1 base, J lost 2 bases, and 5 bases stayed unmatched. The germline gives CDR1 SGHAT, CDR2 FQNNGV. The CDR3 spells CASSLVSGRSNTGELFF. CDR3 sequence (DNA): TGTGCCAGCAGCTTAGTCAGCGGGAGGTCTAACACCGGGGAGCTGTTTTTT.

The V call is TRBV10-2, the J call TRBJ2-7; 9 nucleotides line up with TRBD2. The CDR3 extends over 17 amino acids. V lost 0 bases, J lost 5 bases, and 11 bases stayed unmatched. Looked up from germline, CDR1 is WSHSY and CDR2 is SAAADI. The CDR3 loop is CASSESVTGGGVHEQYF. CDR3 nucleotides: TGCGCCAGCAGTGAGTCTGTAACGGGCGGGGGGGTCCACGAGCAGTACTTC.

The rearrangement links TRBV7-6 to TRBJ2-5; a possible D gene is TRBD2 (6 bases). V was shortened by 4 bases and J by 1 base, with 10 bases between the two germline ends. The CDR3 sequence is 14 residues long. CDR1 is SGHVS and CDR2 is FNYEAQ in the germline V gene. CDR3 region: CASSSWRVQETQYF. CDR3 sequence (DNA): TGTGCCAGCAGCTCATGGAGGGTCCAAGAGACCCAGTACTTC.

This chain connects TRBV7-2 to TRBJ2-7; no clear D. Trimming left V 4 bases short and J 3 bases short, with 7 bases between. This CDR3 contains 12 residues. Germline V gene lookup returns CDR1 SGHTA and CDR2 FQGNSA. The CDR3 DNA reads as TGTGCCAGCAGCTCCCCTCTCTACGAGCAGTACTTC. The encoded protein is CASSSPLYEQYF.

The chain has TRBV15 and TRBJ1-4; D is possibly TRBD1 (6 bases). CDR1 and CDR2 from the germline V gene are LNHNV and YYDKDF (reference sequence). Trimming shortened V by 5 bases and J by 5 bases, and 12 bases separated the two germline ends. CDR3 length equals 14 residues. CDR3 nucleotide sequence: TGTGCCACCAGCCGGGACAACACAAATGAAAAACTGTTTTTT. It encodes CATSRDNTNEKLFF.

This rearrangement joins TRBV15 to TRBJ2-3; no clear D. Germline loops: CDR1 LNHNV, CDR2 YYDKDF (reference sequence). This CDR3 is built from 15 residues. V dropped 3 bases and J dropped 6 bases, with 16 bases sitting between them. The CDR3 region is CATSSPGLIKDTQYF. CDR3 coding DNA: TGTGCCACCAGCAGTCCTGGTCTAATAAAGGATACGCAGTATTTT.

The chain has TRBV9 and TRBJ1-1; 7 positions agree with TRBD1. CDR3 length: 14 amino acids. Germline V gene lookup returns CDR1 SGDLS and CDR2 YYNGEE. V was pared by 3 bases and J by 3 bases, with 5 bases of the junction left unmatched. CDR3 in amino acids: CASSAGQRYTEAFF. CDR3 coding DNA: TGTGCCAGCAGCGCGGGACAGCGCTACACTGAAGCTTTCTTT.

The chain employs TRBV29-1 and TRBJ1-1, with 8 bases fitting TRBD1. V was pared by 7 bases and J by 0 bases, with 1 base of the junction left unmatched. Per the germline V gene, CDR1 is SQVTM and CDR2 is ANQGSEA. The CDR3 loop spans 12 amino acids. CDR3 amino acids: CSADRVNTEAFF. CDR3 sequence (DNA): TGCAGCGCGGACAGGGTGAACACTGAAGCTTTCTTT.

V gene TRBV9 combines with J gene TRBJ2-2; D perhaps matches TRBD1 (6 bases). This CDR3 comprises 15 residues. CDR1 is SGDLS and CDR2 is YYNGEE in the germline V gene. Trimming cost V 2 bases and J 5 bases, with 13 bases left between them. The CDR3 DNA sequence: TGTGCCAGCAGCGTCAGGACAGTAGGGACCGGGGAGCTGTTTTTT. This sequence encodes CASSVRTVGTGELFF.

The rearrangement joins TRBV12-5 to TRBJ1-5; the D is unclear. CDR3 length: 13 residues. With 0 bases removed from V and 7 bases from J, the gap between germline ends came to 7 bases. Germline values: CDR1 LGHNT, CDR2 FRNRAP. The CDR3 DNA sequence: TGTGCTAGTGGTTTGGTATCGGTCCAGCCCCAGCATTTT. It specifies CASGLVSVQPQHF. Full variable domain (remainder filled in from reference TRBV12-5 and TRBJ1-5): DARVTQTPRHKVTEMGQEVTMRCQPILGHNTVFWYRQTMMQGLELLAYFRNRAPLDDSGMPKDRFSAEMPDATLATLKIQPSEPRDSAVYFCASGLVSVQPQHFGDGTRLSIL.

V gene TRBV4-2 combines with J gene TRBJ2-1, with D possibly TRBD2 on 5 matching bases. Germline V gene sequence: CDR1 LGHNA, CDR2 YNFKEQ. Trimming pared 3 bases from V and 3 bases from J, leaving 15 bases between. This CDR3 comprises 16 residues. DNA for the CDR3: TGTGCCAGCAGCCAGGCGGAGGCCATGGACTACAATGAGCAGTTCTTC. Its translation is CASSQAEAMDYNEQFF.

The chain links TRBV2 to TRBJ2-3; D unresolved. This CDR3 has 12 amino acids. Germline V gene lookup returns CDR1 SNHLY and CDR2 FYNNEI. Deletions cut 5 bases from V and 0 bases from J, with 3 bases between. The CDR3 sequence: CASSPSTDTQYF. CDR3 DNA sequence: TGTGCCAGCAGTCCTAGCACAGATACGCAGTATTTT.

The CDR3 DNA follows: TGTGCCAGCAGTGATATTTTTGTGGGGACAGGGCTATACAATGAGCAGTTCTTC. Translated: CASSDIFVGTGLYNEQFF. The gene calls are TRBV6-1 and TRBJ2-1; 9 positions match TRBD1. Unmatched junction bases numbered 13, after V lost 3 bases and J lost 4 bases. The CDR3 extends over 18 amino acids. The germline V gene encodes CDR1 MNHNS and CDR2 SASEGT.

The chain carries TRBV18 and TRBJ2-3, with TRBD1 as a possible D gene (6 bases). The CDR3 covers 17 residues. Germline V CDR1 and CDR2: KGHSH, LQKENI. V lost 5 bases and J lost 2, with 20 bases in between. The CDR3 here is CASSSGRDTLITDTQYF. The CDR3 region has the DNA TGTGCCAGCTCATCGGGCCGGGACACCTTAATCACAGATACGCAGTATTTT.

V gene TRBV10-3 combines with J gene TRBJ2-7; 10 positions agree with TRBD1. CDR1 and CDR2 from the germline V gene are ENHRY and SYGVKD. V was pared by 6 bases and J by 7 bases, with 9 bases of the junction left unmatched. This CDR3 has 14 residues. CDR3 protein: CAIRKPGQGKEQYF. CDR3 nucleotide sequence: TGTGCCATCAGAAAACCGGGACAGGGGAAAGAGCAGTACTTC.

The chain carries TRBV5-4 and TRBJ2-3; D is uncertain. Trimming pared 5 bases from V and 4 bases from J, leaving 17 bases between. CDR1 is SGHNT, CDR2 YYREEE, per germline (reference sequence). The CDR3 consists of 15 residues. The CDR3 coding sequence is TGTGCCAGCAGTTTCTCCTCGGTTACGGCAGATACGCAGTATTTT. Translated, it gives CASSFSSVTADTQYF.

V is TRBV5-4 and J is TRBJ2-5, with D tentatively TRBD2 (5 bases). The germline V gene has CDR1 SGHNT and CDR2 YYREEE (reference sequence). Trimming took off 9 bases at V and 9 bases at J, with 21 bases between the two ends. The CDR3 is 13 residues long. CDR3: CATLHEPGMAQYF. The CDR3 nucleotides read TGTGCCACCTTACACGAGCCCGGGATGGCCCAGTACTTC.

The chain employs TRBV11-2 and TRBJ2-3; 7 bases line up with TRBD2. The CDR3 loop spans 18 amino acids. Germline CDR1 is SGHAT and CDR2 is FQNNGV. The V segment lost 0 bases and the J segment 0 bases; nucleotides outside the gene matches: 9. The CDR3 is CASSLDRVGRDSTDTQYF. The CDR3 nucleotides are TGTGCCAGCAGCTTAGATCGTGTGGGGAGGGACAGCACAGATACGCAGTATTTT.

The chain recombines TRBV5-1 with TRBJ1-2; TRBD1 agrees at 11 bases. Germline loops: CDR1 SGHRS, CDR2 YFSETQ. Trimming took 4 bases from V and 4 from J; bases not matched to a gene: 6. The CDR3 is 15 amino acids. The DNA for the CDR3 is TGCGCCAGCAGCGCTGGGACAGGGGGTACCTATGGCTACACCTTC. This gives the protein CASSAGTGGTYGYTF.

The rearrangement links TRBV7-9 to TRBJ2-1, with no clear D. V shed 1 base and J shed 8 bases, with 9 bases lying between them. CDR1 is SEHNR and CDR2 is FQNEAQ in the germline V gene (reference sequence). The CDR3 sequence is 13 residues long. CDR3 residues: CASSLEHHYEQFF. The DNA for the CDR3 is TGTGCCAGCAGCTTAGAGCATCACTATGAGCAGTTCTTC.

CDR3: CASRDSRYNEQFF. CDR3 bases: TGTGCCAGCAGGGACTCCCGTTACAATGAGCAGTTCTTC. This chain joins TRBV2 and TRBJ2-1; TRBD2 might be the D (5 bases). CDR1 is SNHLY and CDR2 is FYNNEI in the germline V gene. The CDR3 sequence is 13 residues long. V lost 6 bases and J lost 4, with 10 bases in between.

V is TRBV2 and J is TRBJ1-2; D might be TRBD1 (6 bases). Germline values: CDR1 SNHLY, CDR2 FYNNEI. This CDR3 is built from 13 residues. V lost 4 bases to trimming and J lost 3 bases, with 9 bases between them. CDR3 DNA: TGTGCCAGCAGTGGTAGGACAGACTATGGCTACACCTTC. Amino acids: CASSGRTDYGYTF.

V and J are TRBV6-1 and TRBJ1-5; 7 bases fit TRBD1. Germline V CDR1 and CDR2: MNHNS, SASEGT. The CDR3 is 17 residues long. V was clipped by 2 bases and J by 1 base; unmatched bases: 8. Written as DNA, the CDR3 is TGTGCCAGCAGTGAAACTCGGACAGGCTGGAGCAATCAGCCCCAGCATTTT. Translating gives CASSETRTGWSNQPQHF.